The 13 T cell receptor beta chains below come from one sample, sequenced in a study of vaccination and CD4 T cells after COVID-19. MiXCR was run by TCRdb on the PCR reads, yielding one entry per CDR3 protein. Here the sample spans roughly 19,000 distinct CDR3 sequences, just over 60% being singletons. Source: CD4+ T cells from blood, taken after SARS-CoV-2 vaccination. Every receptor here comes from a human donor who had recovered from COVID-19.

This clonotype has only a few counts. CDR3 DNA: TGCAGTGCTAGTCTCCGGGCACCCCTCCACTTT. It encodes CSASLRAPLHF. The rearrangement joins TRBV20-1 to TRBJ1-6; D is unclear. In germline, CDR1 is DFQATT, CDR2 SNEGSKA (reference sequence). The ends were cut back, 3 bases at V and 11 bases at J, with 8 bases in the middle. This CDR3 region has 11 residues.

This clonotype was detected only a few times. The chain is built from TRBV6-5 and TRBJ1-5; 9 bases are shared with TRBD1. The V gene end was trimmed by 4 bases and the J gene end by 5 bases; junction bases not matched to a gene: 9. CDR3 length: 16 amino acids. Germline CDR1 is MNHEY and CDR2 is SVGAGI. The CDR3 DNA follows: TGTGCCAGCAGTTCCCTCGGGACAGGGCTCGATCAGCCCCAGCATTTT. Protein: CASSSLGTGLDQPQHF.

This clonotype was recorded a few times. The rearrangement uses TRBV15 and TRBJ2-3, with D possibly being TRBD2 (6 bases). Trimming left V 5 bases short and J 6 bases short, with 15 bases between. The CDR3 has 14 amino acids. Germline V lookup: CDR1 LNHNV, CDR2 YYDKDF (reference sequence). CDR3 protein: CATSPRLVLDTQYF. CDR3 DNA: TGTGCCACCAGCCCTCGACTAGTTCTTGATACGCAGTATTTT.

The rearrangement links TRBV6-1 to TRBJ1-1; D might be TRBD1 (6 bases). The CDR3 is 16 residues long. V lost 0 bases to trimming and J lost 0 bases, with 11 bases between them. From germline, CDR1 is MNHNS and CDR2 SASEGT. CDR3: CASSEALQGLNTEAFF. CDR3 coding DNA: TGTGCCAGCAGTGAAGCATTACAGGGTCTGAACACTGAAGCTTTCTTT.

This clonotype occurred a few times. The V call is TRBV20-1, the J call TRBJ2-5; 7 nucleotides agree with TRBD2. Germline loops: CDR1 DFQATT, CDR2 SNEGSKA (reference sequence). V gave up 8 bases and J gave up 2 bases; unmatched junction bases: 23. This CDR3 has 18 residues. The CDR3 is CSTGGSVGGNSFQETQYF. The CDR3, as DNA: TGCAGTACCGGGGGGTCAGTGGGTGGCAATAGCTTTCAAGAGACCCAGTACTTC.

This chain joins TRBV6-5 and TRBJ2-7; 8 bases match TRBD1. This CDR3 has 15 amino acids. Trimming took 2 bases from V and 3 from J; bases not matched to a gene: 6. The V gene's germline CDR1 is MNHEY and CDR2 SVGAGI. The CDR3 is CASSYNDRGDYEQYF. The CDR3, as DNA: TGTGCCAGCAGTTACAACGACAGGGGAGACTACGAGCAGTACTTC.

The chain is built from TRBV6-1 and TRBJ1-1, with 8 bases aligning to TRBD1. Per germline, CDR1 MNHNS and CDR2 SASEGT. The trim removed 6 bases at V and 5 bases at J, leaving 5 bases unmatched. The CDR3 is made up of 13 amino acids. The CDR3 DNA reads as TGTGCCAGCAGCTCGGACAGGGTGACTGAAGCTTTCTTT. It codes for CASSSDRVTEAFF.

This clonotype occurred once. This sequence joins TRBV12-3 or TRBV12-4 and TRBJ2-7; 11 positions agree with TRBD2. J was trimmed by 4 bases and V by 0 bases; bases with no gene match: 8. This CDR3 is built from 17 residues. The CDR3 loop reads CASSLASPGLAVYEQYF. The CDR3 bases are TGTGCCAGCAGTTTAGCGAGCCCGGGACTAGCGGTATACGAGCAGTACTTC.

This rearrangement joins TRBV20-1 to TRBJ2-2; D gene unclear. Germline loops: CDR1 DFQATT, CDR2 SNEGSKA (reference sequence). This CDR3 region has 15 residues. V lost 3 bases to trimming and J lost 3 bases, with 14 bases between them. The CDR3 region is CSASSTRAHTGELFF. CDR3 coding DNA: TGCAGTGCTAGTTCAACTCGGGCGCACACCGGGGAGCTGTTTTTT.

The DNA of the CDR3 is TGTGCCACCAGCAGAGATACCGGGGCCTACTACGAGCAGTACTTC. Amino acid sequence: CATSRDTGAYYEQYF. This chain links TRBV15 with TRBJ2-7; D might be TRBD1 or TRBD2, each matching 5 bases. The CDR3 runs 15 residues. The germline CDR1 and CDR2 sequences are LNHNV and YYDKDF (reference sequence). The V end lost 0 bases, the J end lost 3 bases, and 12 bases lay between the germline ends.

This clonotype was detected a few times. V and J are TRBV20-1 and TRBJ2-3; D not resolved. Looked up from germline, CDR1 is DFQATT and CDR2 is SNEGSKA (reference sequence). This CDR3 has 12 residues. V lost 0 bases and J lost 5, with 6 bases in between. The CDR3 coding sequence is TGCAGTGCTAGAGATTCAAGAGATACGCAGTATTTT. Translated, it gives CSARDSRDTQYF.

This clonotype was counted a few times. The rearrangement joins TRBV29-1 to TRBJ1-1, with D possibly being TRBD1 (5 bases). Trimming pared 7 bases from V and 1 base from J, leaving 10 bases between. Per the germline V gene, CDR1 is SQVTM and CDR2 is ANQGSEA. The CDR3 is 12 amino acids. The DNA for the CDR3 is TGCAGCGGAGGGACGGCGAACACTGAAGCTTTCTTT. Translating it yields CSGGTANTEAFF. The entire variable domain, with the rest obtained from reference TRBV29-1 and TRBJ1-1, is as follows: SAVISQKPSRDICQRGTSLTIQCQVDSQVTMMFWYRQQPGQSLTLIATANQGSEATYESGFVIDKFPISRPNLTFSTLTVSNMSPEDSSIYLCSGGTANTEAFFGQGTRLTVV.

V gene TRBV4-3 combines with J gene TRBJ2-7; no clear D. CDR3 length: 14 amino acids. CDR1 is LGHNA, CDR2 YSLEER, per germline. The germline V and J ends were trimmed by 1 base and 7 bases, with 14 bases remaining between them. The CDR3 loop reads CASSQGDRAREQYF. CDR3 DNA sequence: TGCGCCAGCAGCCAAGGTGATAGGGCTAGGGAGCAGTACTTC.